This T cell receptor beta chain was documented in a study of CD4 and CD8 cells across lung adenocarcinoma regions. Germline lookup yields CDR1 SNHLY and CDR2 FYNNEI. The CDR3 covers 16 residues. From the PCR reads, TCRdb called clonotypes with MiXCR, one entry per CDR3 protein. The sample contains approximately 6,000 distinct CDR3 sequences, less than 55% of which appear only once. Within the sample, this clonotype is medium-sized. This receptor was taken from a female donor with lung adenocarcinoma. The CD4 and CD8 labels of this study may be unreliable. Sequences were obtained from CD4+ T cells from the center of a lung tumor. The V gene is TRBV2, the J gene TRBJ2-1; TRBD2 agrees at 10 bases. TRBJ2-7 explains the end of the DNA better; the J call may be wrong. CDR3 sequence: CASGLAGAQRSYEQYF. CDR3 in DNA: TGTGCCAGCGGGCTAGCGGGAGCGCAAAGATCCTACGAGCAGTACTTC.